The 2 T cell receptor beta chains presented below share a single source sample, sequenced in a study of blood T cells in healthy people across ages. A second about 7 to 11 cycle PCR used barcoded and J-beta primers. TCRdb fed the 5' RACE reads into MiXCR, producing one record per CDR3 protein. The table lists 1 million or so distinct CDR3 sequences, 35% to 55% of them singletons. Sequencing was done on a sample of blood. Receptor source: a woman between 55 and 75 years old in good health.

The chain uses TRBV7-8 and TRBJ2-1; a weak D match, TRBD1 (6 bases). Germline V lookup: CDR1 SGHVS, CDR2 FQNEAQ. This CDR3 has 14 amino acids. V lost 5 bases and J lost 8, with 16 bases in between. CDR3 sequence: CASSTMTGMDEQFF. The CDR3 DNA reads TGTGCCAGCAGCACGATGACAGGTATGGATGAGCAGTTCTTC.

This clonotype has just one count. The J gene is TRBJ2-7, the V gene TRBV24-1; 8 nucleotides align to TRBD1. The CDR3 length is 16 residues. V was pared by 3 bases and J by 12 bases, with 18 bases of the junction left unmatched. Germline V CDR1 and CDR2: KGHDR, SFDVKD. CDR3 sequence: CATSDPGTGARETRYF. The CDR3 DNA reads TGTGCCACCAGTGATCCCGGGACAGGAGCCCGCGAGACCCGGTACTTC.